Described below is a single TCR beta chain sequence and its context. Its antigen remains unknown. With 60 Vbeta and 13 Jbeta primers, the PCR was carried out. Repertoires were generated with immunoSEQ multiplex PCR, while TCRdb's copy carries only in-frame clones and drops some. The top ten hold approximately 2% of the sample, which has more than 85,000 clones, about 80% seen once. The record originates from a study of cytomegalovirus exposure and HLA in healthy donors. Regarding the study as a whole: After further analysis at a later stage, 15,000 to 20,000 TCR beta sequences were associated with HLA alleles at 0.05 false discovery rate. In all likelihood, a cluster of highly shared sequence variants was a sequencing artifact.

The germline CDR1 and CDR2 sequences are MDHEN and SYDVKM. This CDR3 is 15 amino acids long. The specimen was PBMCs. The chain carries TRBV28 and TRBJ2-5; 11 bases are shared with TRBD1. TRBJ2-7 matches the DNA end more closely, so the J call is doubtful. The source of this sequence is a man aged 25 to 40 in good health and CMV-seronegative. This CDR3 reads CASSDPGQGAYEQYF. The CDR3 nucleotides read TGTGCCAGCAGTGATCCGGGACAGGGGGCCTACGAGCAGTACTTC.